Listed here are 8 T cell receptor beta chains from one sample, sequenced in a study of shared T cell receptors in the human thymus. This table comes from immunoSEQ multiplex PCR, and its TCRdb copy is limited to in-frame clones, with some not included. Among approximately 580,000 clones listed, about 80% were seen once. In addition, the sample was reused for a study of human thymus T cells.

Material for sequencing was thymocytes. Receptor source: a boy in the first two years of life with a congenital heart defect.

The rearrangement joins TRBV5-1 to TRBJ2-7, with TRBD2 matching over 11 bases. The trim removed 5 bases at V and 0 bases at J, leaving 4 bases unmatched. This CDR3 is built from 15 residues. Germline CDR1 is SGHRS and CDR2 is YFSETQ. The CDR3 loop is CASRPGTSGSYEQYF. The CDR3 DNA reads TGCGCCAGCAGGCCCGGGACTAGCGGCTCCTACGAGCAGTACTTC.

The chain uses TRBV11-3 and TRBJ2-3; D is possibly TRBD2 (6 bases). CDR1 and CDR2 from the germline V gene are SGHNT and YENEEA. This CDR3 is built from 18 residues. Trimming left V 5 bases short and J 3 bases short, with 24 bases between. The CDR3 DNA is TGTGCCAGCAGCCGACATCTCTGCCCCAGGAGGGGTACAGATACGCAGTATTTT. Translated: CASSRHLCPRRGTDTQYF.

The chain is built from TRBV18 and TRBJ2-1, with D perhaps TRBD2 (6 bases). Between the trimmed V and J ends, which lost 4 bases and 6 bases, there was a span of 19 bases. Per the germline V gene, CDR1 is KGHSH and CDR2 is LQKENI. CDR3 size: 16 residues. The CDR3 spells CASSRRRGTTPNEQFF. The CDR3 DNA is TGTGCCAGCTCACGCCGCCGCGGGACCACGCCCAATGAGCAGTTCTTC.

Written as DNA, the CDR3 is TGTGCCATACGGACGCGGGACACCGGGGAGCTGTTTTTT. Amino acid sequence: CAIRTRDTGELFF. The gene calls are TRBV7-6 and TRBJ2-2, with D maybe TRBD2 (5 bases). Germline CDR1 SGHVS, CDR2 FNYEAQ. The V end was cut by 10 bases, the J end by 3 bases, with 12 bases between. This CDR3 region has 13 residues.

The V gene is TRBV12-5, the J gene TRBJ2-3; 13 bases match TRBD2. The germline V gene has CDR1 LGHNT and CDR2 FRNRAP. This CDR3 is 19 amino acids long. The V and J ends lost 2 bases and 9 bases, in that order; junction bases with no gene match: 17. CDR3 sequence reads: CASGLPFGVTSGRARTQYF. As DNA, the CDR3 is TGTGCTAGTGGTTTGCCCTTTGGGGTTACTAGCGGGAGGGCCCGGACGCAGTATTTT. The full variable domain, in which reference TRBV12-5 and TRBJ2-3 provide the parts outside the CDR3, is DARVTQTPRHKVTEMGQEVTMRCQPILGHNTVFWYRQTMMQGLELLAYFRNRAPLDDSGMPKDRFSAEMPDATLATLKIQPSEPRDSAVYFCASGLPFGVTSGRARTQYFGPGTRLTVL.

The rearrangement uses TRBV4-1 and TRBJ2-3, with D unclear. The length of the CDR3 is 14 residues. Germline lookup yields CDR1 MGHRA and CDR2 YSYEKL. The germline V and J ends were trimmed by 1 base and 11 bases, with 16 bases remaining between them. The CDR3 DNA is TGCGCCAGCAGCCAAGGCCCCAGAAACCATGAGCAGTATTTT. Its translation is CASSQGPRNHEQYF.

Regarding this clone: The junction does not match germline at one end; this may be a read error. The rearrangement joins TRBV6-1 to TRBJ1-2, with a weak D call TRBD1 (6 bases). CDR1 and CDR2 from the germline V gene are MNHNS and SASEGT. The CDR3 consists of 15 residues. CDR3 in DNA: TGTGCCAGCAGGAACCACCCGGGACAAGGACCCCCTAATATCTTC. As protein: CASRNHPGQGPPNIF.

The chain carries TRBV9 and TRBJ2-3, with 8 bases fitting TRBD2. The CDR3 contains 16 residues. Trimming removed 6 bases from V and 1 base from J; junction bases left unmatched: 10. CDR1 is SGDLS and CDR2 is YYNGEE in the germline V gene. CDR3 DNA: TGTGCCAGCACCTCGGGGGGGGAAGGACGCACAGATACGCAGTATTTT. Translating gives CASTSGGEGRTDTQYF.